Listed here are 4 T cell receptor beta chains from one sample, sequenced in a study of T-cell memory formation after mild COVID-19. TCRdb re-derived calls from the 5' RACE reads in MiXCR, one entry per CDR3 protein. This table has around 340,000 distinct CDR3 sequences, roughly 15% appearing once. The source material was PBMCs or a T cell subset sorted from them (not recorded which). All receptors come from a man between 18 and 35 years old who had mild COVID-19 (a few samples of this study predate the infection). Cell type and time point are not known.

The rearrangement links TRBV11-2 to TRBJ2-2; D is perhaps TRBD1 (6 bases). Trimming removed 6 bases at V and 8 bases at J, with 19 bases between. The CDR3 is 15 residues long. Germline V gene data show CDR1 as SGHAT and CDR2 as FQNNGV. Here the CDR3 reads CASRDSTGPWGELFF. The CDR3 nucleotides are TGTGCCAGCAGGGACTCTACAGGGCCCTGGGGGGAGCTGTTTTTT.

This clonotype appeared a few times. The V call is TRBV11-2, the J call TRBJ1-6; a possible D gene is TRBD1 (6 bases). Trimming cost V 2 bases and J 7 bases, with 15 bases left between them. Germline CDR1 is SGHAT and CDR2 is FQNNGV. The CDR3 sequence is 16 residues long. The CDR3 sequence is CASSLWGPGPNSPLHF. In DNA form, the CDR3 reads TGTGCCAGCAGCTTATGGGGGCCGGGCCCAAATTCACCCCTCCACTTT.

This clonotype has a handful of counts. This rearrangement joins TRBV9 to TRBJ1-4; possible D gene TRBD1, 5 bases. The CDR3 consists of 14 residues. Deletions cut 3 bases from V and 4 bases from J, with 10 bases between. The V gene's germline CDR1 is SGDLS and CDR2 YYNGEE. The CDR3 sequence: CASSEGRLNEKLFF. CDR3 sequence (DNA): TGTGCCAGCAGCGAGGGACGGCTTAATGAAAAACTGTTTTTT.

J is TRBJ2-2 and V is TRBV11-2; 11 nucleotides agree with TRBD2. This CDR3 spans 16 amino acids. The V gene's germline CDR1 is SGHAT and CDR2 FQNNGV. Losses at the gene ends were 7 bases for V and 5 bases for J; bases not matched to a gene: 9. The CDR3 loop is CASTIAGGPRTGELFF. The CDR3 DNA follows: TGTGCCAGCACCATAGCGGGGGGGCCTAGAACCGGGGAGCTGTTTTTT.